A single sample gave rise to the 32 T cell receptor beta chains below, sequenced in a study of blood T cell repertoires in COVID-19. Here immunoSEQ multiplex PCR was the method, and the copy in TCRdb shows in-frame clones only, minus some. The sample holds about 120,000 clones, about 80% seen once. Material: peripheral blood. The receptor source for this set is a man aged 70 or older with active or convalescent COVID-19.

This chain uses TRBV4-2 with TRBJ2-5; D remains ambiguous. The CDR3 is 16 amino acids. The V end was cut by 0 bases, the J end by 5 bases, with 16 bases between. Per germline, CDR1 LGHNA and CDR2 YNFKEQ. DNA of the CDR3: TGTGCCAGCAGCCAAGAAGATGGTCTTTGGGCTGAGACCCAGTACTTC. Protein sequence: CASSQEDGLWAETQYF.

The chain recombines TRBV10-3 with TRBJ1-1; 7 bases align to TRBD1. Looked up from germline, CDR1 is ENHRY and CDR2 is SYGVKD. The CDR3 has 15 amino acids. The trim removed 4 bases at V and 4 bases at J, leaving 9 bases unmatched. CDR3 DNA sequence: TGTGCCATCAGTGGCGCCAGGGGGACGGGCACTGAAGCTTTCTTT. This encodes CAISGARGTGTEAFF.

The chain has TRBV30 and TRBJ2-5, with D perhaps assigned TRBD1 or TRBD2 (6 bases each). Per the germline V gene, CDR1 is GTSNPN and CDR2 is SVGIG (reference sequence). The CDR3 loop spans 11 amino acids. Deletions cut 5 bases from V and 5 bases from J, with 9 bases between. The chain's CDR3 is CAWGGLETQYF. The CDR3 nucleotides read TGTGCCTGGGGGGGGCTTGAGACCCAGTACTTC.

The chain has TRBV7-2 and TRBJ2-5; TRBD1 matches at 10 bases. Germline V lookup: CDR1 SGHTA, CDR2 FQGNSA. J was trimmed by 7 bases and V by 5 bases; bases with no gene match: 13. The CDR3 runs to 16 residues. The CDR3 loop reads CASSPWGTGDTVTQYF. CDR3 nucleotide sequence: TGTGCCAGCAGCCCGTGGGGGACAGGGGACACAGTGACCCAGTACTTC.

J is TRBJ1-3 and V is TRBV6-5, with 7 positions matching TRBD1. The CDR3 covers 15 residues. Trimming took 5 bases from V and 0 from J; bases not matched to a gene: 4. Germline CDR1 MNHEY, CDR2 SVGAGI. The CDR3 spells CASSNRGLSGNTIYF. In nucleotides, the CDR3 is TGTGCCAGCAGTAACAGGGGCCTCTCTGGAAACACCATATATTTT.

The chain couples TRBV9 to TRBJ1-1; the match to TRBD1 covers 9 bases. V lost 3 bases to trimming and J lost 5 bases; unmatched junction nucleotides: 11. The CDR3 has 16 amino acids. Germline V gene lookup returns CDR1 SGDLS and CDR2 YYNGEE. The chain's CDR3 is CASSETTDRGVTEAFF. In DNA, the CDR3 is TGTGCCAGCAGCGAGACAACGGACAGGGGAGTTACTGAAGCTTTCTTT.

The rearrangement links TRBV19 to TRBJ1-2; maybe TRBD1 (6 bases). The CDR3 has 14 amino acids. The germline V gene encodes CDR1 LNHDA and CDR2 SQIVND (reference sequence). V was shortened by 4 bases and J by 7 bases, with 16 bases between the two germline ends. This chain's CDR3 is CASSNAGGAGGYTF. CDR3 coding DNA: TGTGCCAGTAGTAACGCCGGGGGGGCTGGTGGCTACACCTTC.

V usage is TRBV5-1 and J usage is TRBJ2-3, with a possible D match to TRBD2 (6 bases). Germline-derived CDR1 and CDR2 are SGHRS and YFSETQ. The CDR3 extends over 17 amino acids. V was trimmed by 4 bases and J by 4 bases, leaving 22 bases between them. In nucleotides, the CDR3 is TGCGCCAGCAGCCCGCTAGGTGGGCGGGGAGGCGCAGATACGCAGTATTTT. Encoded protein: CASSPLGGRGGADTQYF.

The gene calls are TRBV27 and TRBJ2-2; D is possibly TRBD2 (6 bases). The CDR3 extends over 14 amino acids. CDR1 and CDR2 from the germline V gene are MNHEY and SMNVEV (reference sequence). The V gene lost 2 bases and the J gene lost 6 bases, with 10 bases spanning the gap. CDR3 sequence (DNA): TGTGCCAGCAGTTTAGGGGACTTCCCCGGGGAGCTGTTTTTT. Translated: CASSLGDFPGELFF.

This clone showed up just a few times. The V and J genes are TRBV3-1 (or the pseudogene TRBV3-2) and TRBJ1-6; 7 bases match TRBD1. J lost 0 bases, V lost 4 bases, and 15 bases had no gene match. From germline, CDR1 is LGHDT and CDR2 YNNKEL (reference sequence). This CDR3 contains 20 residues. The CDR3 protein is CASSPGQEFPCCSYNSPLHF. CDR3 DNA: TGTGCCAGCAGCCCTGGACAGGAGTTCCCTTGTTGCTCCTATAATTCACCCCTCCACTTT.

The chain carries TRBV27 and TRBJ1-6; the D gene is possibly TRBD1 (5 bases). The V and J ends lost 6 bases and 8 bases respectively, with 11 bases between them. CDR1 is MNHEY, CDR2 SMNVEV, per germline (reference sequence). This CDR3 comprises 13 residues. The CDR3, as DNA: TGTGCCAGCAGCCCCGGCAGGGATTCACCCCTCCACTTT. As protein: CASSPGRDSPLHF.

Notes on this clone: In the same sample, other DNA sequences code for this CDR3. The chain recombines TRBV10-3 with TRBJ2-2, with no clear D. Trimming took off 6 bases at V and 6 bases at J, with 8 bases between the two ends. This CDR3 has 12 amino acids. CDR1 and CDR2 from the germline V gene are ENHRY and SYGVKD. The CDR3 region has the DNA TGTGCCATCAGCTCCGGAGCCGGGGAGCTGTTTTTT. This sequence encodes CAISSGAGELFF.

The count of this clone is one. The chain links TRBV27 to TRBJ1-2; maybe TRBD1 (6 bases). Germline V gene sequence: CDR1 MNHEY, CDR2 SMNVEV (reference sequence). The V end was cut by 6 bases, the J end by 4 bases, with 12 bases between. CDR3 size: 13 residues. CDR3 sequence (DNA): TGTGCCAGCAGAACAGGGTATGGCTATGGCTACACCTTC. Its protein product is CASRTGYGYGYTF.

V gene TRBV10-2 combines with J gene TRBJ1-2; the D is unclear. Germline CDR1 is WSHSY and CDR2 is SAAADI. This CDR3 comprises 12 residues. V was cut by 8 bases and J by 6 bases, with 13 bases left in between. The CDR3 here is CASLPPGHGYTF. The CDR3 DNA sequence: TGCGCCAGCCTCCCGCCGGGTCATGGCTACACCTTC.

Points on this clone: This same CDR3 is encoded by further DNA sequences in the sample. The rearrangement uses TRBV6-1 and TRBJ2-7, with TRBD2 matching over 14 bases. Trimming removed 3 bases from V and 7 bases from J; junction bases left unmatched: 2. The germline V gene has CDR1 MNHNS and CDR2 SASEGT. This CDR3 is built from 14 residues. This CDR3 is CASSETSGGGEQYF. CDR3 coding DNA: TGTGCCAGCAGTGAGACTAGCGGGGGGGGTGAGCAGTACTTC.

The rearrangement uses TRBV21-1 and TRBJ2-3; the table's TRBD2 call for D was not verified on the DNA. TRBV21-1 is a pseudogene locus. The CDR3 covers 16 residues. DNA for the CDR3: TGTGCCAGCAGCCCCAAAGGGGAGCGGGGAGGGGGTACGCAGTATTTT. This codes for CASSPKGERGGGTQYF.

The chain combines TRBV9 with TRBJ2-2, with 13 bases identical to TRBD2. The germline V gene encodes CDR1 SGDLS and CDR2 YYNGEE. V dropped 4 bases and J dropped 5; count of bases not matched to a gene: 5. The CDR3 is 16 amino acids. CDR3 sequence reads: CASSPQGLAGTGELFF. For the CDR3, the DNA is TGTGCCAGCAGCCCACAGGGACTAGCGGGAACCGGGGAGCTGTTTTTT.

V and J are TRBV7-2 and TRBJ1-2; 7 bases agree with TRBD1. The CDR3 is 15 amino acids. J lost 6 bases, V lost 5 bases, and 12 bases had no gene match. Germline CDR1 is SGHTA and CDR2 is FQGNSA. The DNA for the CDR3 is TGTGCCAGCAGCCAGTCCCGGGACAGTAATCATGGCTACACCTTC. Translating gives CASSQSRDSNHGYTF.

The gene calls are TRBV7-3 and TRBJ2-3; D might be TRBD1 (5 bases). Trimming removed 4 bases at V and 4 bases at J, with 15 bases between. Germline CDR1 is SGHTA and CDR2 is FQGTGA. The CDR3 covers 15 residues. The CDR3, as DNA: TGTGCCAGCAGCTCAGTCCAGGGCTCGCCAGATACGCAGTATTTT. Amino acid sequence: CASSSVQGSPDTQYF.

The CDR3, as DNA: TGTGCCAGCAGCGGGGGGGTATCTGGAAACACCATATATTTT. This translates into CASSGGVSGNTIYF. The chain links TRBV9 to TRBJ1-3; D is perhaps TRBD1 (5 bases). In germline, CDR1 is SGDLS, CDR2 YYNGEE. V was trimmed by 3 bases and J by 1 base, leaving 8 bases between them. This CDR3 spans 14 amino acids.

The chain links TRBV6-6 to TRBJ1-2, with 7 bases fitting TRBD1. This CDR3 region has 14 residues. With 6 bases clipped from V and 6 bases from J, the junction kept 10 bases outside the gene matches. CDR1 is MNHNY, CDR2 SVGAGI, per germline (reference sequence). The chain's CDR3 is CASSLTTGFHGYTF. The CDR3 region has the DNA TGTGCCAGCAGCCTTACGACAGGGTTCCATGGCTACACCTTC.

This chain links TRBV28 with TRBJ1-1; D uncertain. V was cut by 4 bases and J by 4 bases, with 19 bases left in between. Germline V gene sequence: CDR1 MDHEN, CDR2 SYDVKM. There are 16 residues in the CDR3. The CDR3 sequence: CASSSLWAERATEAFF. For the CDR3, the DNA is TGTGCCAGCAGTTCCTTATGGGCAGAGAGAGCCACTGAAGCTTTCTTT. The variable domain in full, completed from reference TRBV28 and TRBJ1-1, reads DVKVTQSSRYLVKRTGEKVFLECVQDMDHENMFWYRQDPGLGLRLIYFSYDVKMKEKGDIPEGYSVSREKKERFSLILESASTNQTSMYLCASSSLWAERATEAFFGQGTRLTVV.

This clone has a handful of counts. The V and J genes are TRBV27 and TRBJ1-4, with TRBD1 identical over 12 bases. Looked up from germline, CDR1 is MNHEY and CDR2 is SMNVEV (reference sequence). This CDR3 spans 18 amino acids. V was pared by 2 bases and J by 0 bases, with 4 bases of the junction left unmatched. CDR3 coding DNA: TGTGCCAGCAGTTTAAGGTGGGACAGGGGGCCAACTAATGAAAAACTGTTTTTT. The encoded protein is CASSLRWDRGPTNEKLFF.

V and J are TRBV30 and TRBJ1-1; a weak D match, TRBD1 (5 bases). Germline V gene sequence: CDR1 GTSNPN, CDR2 SVGIG (reference sequence). This CDR3 has 14 amino acids. Trimming left V 0 bases short and J 0 bases short, with 8 bases between. The CDR3 sequence: CAWSVGHMNTEAFF. CDR3 coding DNA: TGTGCCTGGAGTGTAGGACACATGAACACTGAAGCTTTCTTT. Looking up the rest from reference TRBV30 and TRBJ1-1 gives the full variable domain: SQTIHQWPATLVQPVGSPLSLECTVEGTSNPNLYWYRQAAGRGLQLLFYSVGIGQISSEVPQNLSASRPQDRQFILSSKKLLLSDSGFYLCAWSVGHMNTEAFFGQGTRLTVV.

This rearrangement joins TRBV2 to TRBJ1-4; 8 nucleotides match TRBD1. This CDR3 is 15 amino acids long. V trimming: 4 bases; J trimming: 7 bases; junction bases outside the gene matches: 8. Germline-derived CDR1 and CDR2 are SNHLY and FYNNEI. In DNA, the CDR3 is TGTGCCAGCAGTGGGAGACAGGGGCGGGGTGAAAAACTGTTTTTT. Protein product: CASSGRQGRGEKLFF.

V gene TRBV4-3 combines with J gene TRBJ2-2; TRBD2 matches 11 bases. With 1 base clipped from V and 2 bases from J, the junction kept 9 bases outside the gene matches. Germline V gene data show CDR1 as LGHNA and CDR2 as YSLEER. The CDR3 contains 19 residues. CDR3 coding DNA: TGCGCCAGCAGCCAAGTGAAGGGCGGGACTAGCGGTAACACCGGGGAGCTGTTTTTT. Its translation: CASSQVKGGTSGNTGELFF.

The chain uses TRBV12-2 and TRBJ1-1; the table calls TRBD1, which could not be checked here. TRBV12-2 is deemed a pseudogene. CDR3 length equals 17 residues. The CDR3 sequence: CASRLGPRQVSNTEAFF. The CDR3 DNA sequence: TGTGCAAGTCGCTTAGGGCCAAGACAGGTGTCGAACACTGAAGCTTTCTTT.

In regard to this clone: The junction differs from germline at one of its ends, possibly a read error. This rearrangement joins TRBV20-1 to TRBJ2-5, with D possibly TRBD1 on 5 matching bases. Germline CDR1 and CDR2: DFQATT and SNEGSKA (reference sequence). The CDR3 consists of 13 residues. Here the CDR3 reads CSASSGSGRGSHF. For the CDR3, the DNA is TGCAGTGCTAGTTCCGGGTCCGGAAGGGGATCCCACTTC.

V is TRBV11-3 and J is TRBJ2-6; 9 positions agree with TRBD2. Germline V lookup: CDR1 SGHNT, CDR2 YENEEA. The CDR3 length is 18 residues. V dropped 5 bases and J dropped 1; count of bases not matched to a gene: 9. DNA of the CDR3: TGTGCCAGCAGCGCCGCCGGGACTAGCATTTCTGGGGCCAACGTCCTGACTTTC. Amino acid sequence: CASSAAGTSISGANVLTF.

The V gene is TRBV30, the J gene TRBJ2-2; 10 nucleotides agree with TRBD2. The germline V gene encodes CDR1 GTSNPN and CDR2 SVGIG (reference sequence). This CDR3 is built from 16 residues. The J segment lost 7 bases and the V segment lost 8 bases, leaving 16 bases of the junction unmatched. CDR3 coding DNA: TGTGCCAGGGAGGGCGAGCGGGAGGGCCTAGGCGGGGAGCTGTTTTTT. Protein: CAREGEREGLGGELFF.

This sequence joins TRBV15 and TRBJ1-3; no firm D call. This CDR3 region has 17 residues. CDR1 LNHNV and CDR2 YYDKDF come from the germline V gene (reference sequence). V lost 4 bases and J lost 0, with 16 bases in between. The CDR3 region has the DNA TGTGCCACCAGCACCACCGGGTATACAAGCTCTGGAAACACCATATATTTT. Protein sequence: CATSTTGYTSSGNTIYF.

In nucleotides, the CDR3 is TGTGCCAGCAGTCAACCGGGACAGGGGCATGATGGCTACACCTTC. This codes for CASSQPGQGHDGYTF. This sequence joins TRBV7-9 and TRBJ1-2; 10 nucleotides align to TRBD1. From germline, CDR1 is SEHNR and CDR2 FQNEAQ (reference sequence). The V segment lost 6 bases and the J segment 6 bases; nucleotides outside the gene matches: 10. The CDR3 runs to 15 residues.